The present T cell receptor beta chain was sequenced within a study of T cell repertoires in cytomegalovirus infection. For the study at large: Matching HLA type and CMV infection were both indicated by public TCR beta signatures. Whole-study results and caveats: The ex vivo response was dominated by HLA-C-restricted CMV-specific TCR beta clonotypes.

Regarding this clonotype: Its specificity is unknown.

From the reads, TCRdb called clonotypes with MiXCR, one entry per CDR3 protein. Here the sample spans over 150,000 distinct CDR3 sequences, 15% to 20% being singletons. The sample taken for sequencing was CD8+ T cells from PBMCs. The clonotype originates from a human donor in good health (CMV status not recorded). Some clones in this sample may be carry-over from other donors' samples.

CDR3 bases: TGCAGCGTTGAAGGCAGGGGGTCGAACGGCACCGGGGAGCTGTTTTTT. This codes for CSVEGRGSNGTGELFF. This chain uses TRBV29-1 with TRBJ2-2; 7 bases are a match to TRBD1. This CDR3 region has 16 residues. Looked up from germline, CDR1 is SQVTM and CDR2 is ANQGSEA. After removal of 1 base from V and 4 bases from J, the junction contained 9 bases not matched to a gene.